This T cell receptor (beta chain) was recorded in a study of blood T cell repertoires in COVID-19. Study details: Sites in the United States, Italy and Spain provided acute and convalescent COVID-19 samples.

As handled by the study authors: Amplification of reference gene primers provided the estimated nucleated cell counts. The method was immunoSEQ multiplex PCR; TCRdb's version includes in-frame clones alone and lacks a portion of them. Clone size and the V and J calls come from that table; the DNA yielded D and trimming. The sample has 100,000 to 150,000 clones, about nine tenths seen once; the top ten hold about 4.5%. This clonotype was sampled from a man aged 55 to 70 with COVID-19, enrolled during active disease. The sequencing input was peripheral blood.

CDR3 sequence: CASSLQETGELFF. For the CDR3, the DNA is TGTGCCAGCAGTTTACAGGAAACCGGGGAGCTGTTTTTT. The chain carries TRBV12-3 or TRBV12-4 and TRBJ2-2; D unresolved. This CDR3 region has 13 residues. V was shortened by 2 bases and J by 5 bases, with 6 bases between the two germline ends.